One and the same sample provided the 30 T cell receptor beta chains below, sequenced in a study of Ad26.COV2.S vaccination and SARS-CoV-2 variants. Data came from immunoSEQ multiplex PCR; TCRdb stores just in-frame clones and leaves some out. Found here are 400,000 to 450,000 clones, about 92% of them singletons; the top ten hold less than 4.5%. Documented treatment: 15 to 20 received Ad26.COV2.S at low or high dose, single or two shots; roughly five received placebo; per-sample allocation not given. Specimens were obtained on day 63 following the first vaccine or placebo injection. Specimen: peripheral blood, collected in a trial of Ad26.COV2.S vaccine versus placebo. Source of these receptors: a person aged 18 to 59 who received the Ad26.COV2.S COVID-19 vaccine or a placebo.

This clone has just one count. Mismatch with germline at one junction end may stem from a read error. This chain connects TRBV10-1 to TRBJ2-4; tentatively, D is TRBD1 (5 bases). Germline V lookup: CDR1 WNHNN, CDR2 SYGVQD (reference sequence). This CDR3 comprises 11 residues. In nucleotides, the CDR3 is TGCGCCAGCAGTGAGAGTCTGGGGCAGTGCTTC. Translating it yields CASSESLGQCF.

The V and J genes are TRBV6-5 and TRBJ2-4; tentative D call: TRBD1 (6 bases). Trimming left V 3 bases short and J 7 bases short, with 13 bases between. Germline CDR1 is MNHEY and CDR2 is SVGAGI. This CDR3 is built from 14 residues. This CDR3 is CASSYAGDGNIQYF. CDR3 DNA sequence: TGTGCCAGCAGTTATGCAGGGGATGGGAACATTCAGTACTTC.

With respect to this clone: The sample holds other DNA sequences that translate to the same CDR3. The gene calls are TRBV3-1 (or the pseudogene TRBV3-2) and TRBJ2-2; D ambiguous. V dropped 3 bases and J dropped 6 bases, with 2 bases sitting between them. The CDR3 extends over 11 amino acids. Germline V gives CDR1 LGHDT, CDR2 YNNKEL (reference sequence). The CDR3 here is CASSQAGELFF. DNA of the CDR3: TGTGCCAGCAGCCAGGCCGGGGAGCTGTTTTTT.

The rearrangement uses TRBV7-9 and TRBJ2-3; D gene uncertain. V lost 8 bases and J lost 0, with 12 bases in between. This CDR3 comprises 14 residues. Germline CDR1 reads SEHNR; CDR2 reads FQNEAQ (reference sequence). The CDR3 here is CASHWASSTDTQYF. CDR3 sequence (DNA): TGTGCCAGCCATTGGGCATCTAGCACAGATACGCAGTATTTT.

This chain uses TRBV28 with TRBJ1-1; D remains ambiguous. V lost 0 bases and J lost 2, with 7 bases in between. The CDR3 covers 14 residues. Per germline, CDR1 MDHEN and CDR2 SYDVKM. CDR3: CASSLWGANTEAFF. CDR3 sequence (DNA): TGTGCCAGCAGTTTATGGGGAGCAAACACTGAAGCTTTCTTT.

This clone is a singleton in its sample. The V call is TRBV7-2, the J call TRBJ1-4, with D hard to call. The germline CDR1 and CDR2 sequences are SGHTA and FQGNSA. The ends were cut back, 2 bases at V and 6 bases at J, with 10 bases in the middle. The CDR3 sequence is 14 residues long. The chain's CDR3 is CASSLRSGDEKLFF. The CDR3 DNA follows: TGTGCCAGCAGCTTAAGGAGTGGAGATGAAAAACTGTTTTTT.

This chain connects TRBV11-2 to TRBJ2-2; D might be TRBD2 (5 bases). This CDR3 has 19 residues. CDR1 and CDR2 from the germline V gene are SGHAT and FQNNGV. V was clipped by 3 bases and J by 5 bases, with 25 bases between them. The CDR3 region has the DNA TGTGCCAGCAGCTTCGAGGTCGGGGTCGGGCTAGCTCGGACCGGGGAGCTGTTTTTT. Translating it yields CASSFEVGVGLARTGELFF.

Here the CDR3 DNA reads TGTGCCAGCGGGACAGGGGCAGAGACCCAGTACTTC. This gives the protein CASGTGAETQYF. V gene TRBV28 combines with J gene TRBJ2-5; TRBD1 matches at 10 bases. Germline V gene data show CDR1 as MDHEN and CDR2 as SYDVKM. The CDR3 length is 12 residues. The V segment lost 8 bases and the J segment 4 bases; nucleotides outside the gene matches: 1. The variable domain in full, completed from reference TRBV28 and TRBJ2-5, reads DVKVTQSSRYLVKRTGEKVFLECVQDMDHENMFWYRQDPGLGLRLIYFSYDVKMKEKGDIPEGYSVSREKKERFSLILESASTNQTSMYLCASGTGAETQYFGPGTRLLVL.

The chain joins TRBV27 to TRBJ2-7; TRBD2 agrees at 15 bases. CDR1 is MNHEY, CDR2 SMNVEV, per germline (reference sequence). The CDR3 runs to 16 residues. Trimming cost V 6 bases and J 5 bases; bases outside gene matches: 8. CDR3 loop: CASSRGLAGGGNEQYF. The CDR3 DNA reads TGTGCCAGCAGCCGCGGACTAGCGGGAGGGGGGAACGAGCAGTACTTC.

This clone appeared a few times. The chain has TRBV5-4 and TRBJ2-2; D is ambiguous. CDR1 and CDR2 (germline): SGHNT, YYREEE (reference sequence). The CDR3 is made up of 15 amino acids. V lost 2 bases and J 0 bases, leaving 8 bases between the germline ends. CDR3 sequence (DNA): TGTGCCAGCAGCTTAAGACTCGCGAACACCGGGGAGCTGTTTTTT. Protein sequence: CASSLRLANTGELFF.

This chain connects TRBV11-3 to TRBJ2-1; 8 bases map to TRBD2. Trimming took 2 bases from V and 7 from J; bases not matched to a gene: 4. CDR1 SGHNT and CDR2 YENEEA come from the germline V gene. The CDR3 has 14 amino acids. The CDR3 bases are TGTGCCAGCAGCTTATCGCCTAGCGGGAATGAGCAGTTCTTC. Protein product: CASSLSPSGNEQFF.

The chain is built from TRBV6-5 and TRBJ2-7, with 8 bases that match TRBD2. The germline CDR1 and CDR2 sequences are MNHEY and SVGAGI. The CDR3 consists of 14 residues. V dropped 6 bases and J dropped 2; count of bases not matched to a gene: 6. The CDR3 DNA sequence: TGTGCCAGCAGGAAGACTAGCGCCACCTACGAGCAGTACTTC. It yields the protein CASRKTSATYEQYF.

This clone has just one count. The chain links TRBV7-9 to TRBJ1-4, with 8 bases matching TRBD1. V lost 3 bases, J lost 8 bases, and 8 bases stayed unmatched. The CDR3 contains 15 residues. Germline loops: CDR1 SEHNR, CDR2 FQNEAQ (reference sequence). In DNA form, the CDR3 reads TGTGCCAGCAGCTTGGCAGACAGGGGTCTAGAAAAACTGTTTTTT. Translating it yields CASSLADRGLEKLFF.

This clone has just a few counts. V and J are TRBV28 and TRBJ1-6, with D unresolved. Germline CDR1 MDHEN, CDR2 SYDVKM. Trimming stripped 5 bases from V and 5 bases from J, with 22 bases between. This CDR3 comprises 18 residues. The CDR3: CASSRRVGSYSNNSPLHF. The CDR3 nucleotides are TGTGCCAGCAGTCGCCGGGTCGGGTCGTACAGTAATAATTCACCCCTCCACTTT.

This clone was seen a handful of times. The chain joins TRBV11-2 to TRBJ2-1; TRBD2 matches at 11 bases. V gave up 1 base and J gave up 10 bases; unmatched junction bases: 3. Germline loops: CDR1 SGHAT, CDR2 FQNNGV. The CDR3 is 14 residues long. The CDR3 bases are TGTGCCAGCAGCTTAGTACTAGCGGGAGTCGAGCAGTTCTTC. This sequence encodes CASSLVLAGVEQFF.

The CDR3: CASSPSGQGAYTQYF. In nucleotides, the CDR3 is TGCGCCAGCAGCCCCTCGGGACAGGGGGCTTATACGCAGTATTTT. The chain links TRBV4-1 to TRBJ2-3, with TRBD1 matching 12 bases. The CDR3 extends over 15 amino acids. The J segment lost 7 bases and the V segment lost 4 bases, leaving 6 bases of the junction unmatched. Germline values: CDR1 MGHRA, CDR2 YSYEKL.

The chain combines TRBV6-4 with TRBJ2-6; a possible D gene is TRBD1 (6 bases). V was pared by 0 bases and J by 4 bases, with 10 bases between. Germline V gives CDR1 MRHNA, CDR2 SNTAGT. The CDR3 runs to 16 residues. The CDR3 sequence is CASSDSGGAGANVLTF. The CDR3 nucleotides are TGTGCCAGCAGTGACTCTGGGGGCGCAGGGGCCAACGTCCTGACTTTC.

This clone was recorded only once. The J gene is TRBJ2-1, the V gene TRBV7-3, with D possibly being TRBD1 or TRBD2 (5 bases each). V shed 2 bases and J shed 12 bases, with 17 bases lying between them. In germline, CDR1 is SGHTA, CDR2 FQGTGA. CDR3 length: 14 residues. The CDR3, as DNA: TGTGCCAGCAGCTTATCGGGACCTCAAAGGACGCAGTTCTTC. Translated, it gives CASSLSGPQRTQFF.

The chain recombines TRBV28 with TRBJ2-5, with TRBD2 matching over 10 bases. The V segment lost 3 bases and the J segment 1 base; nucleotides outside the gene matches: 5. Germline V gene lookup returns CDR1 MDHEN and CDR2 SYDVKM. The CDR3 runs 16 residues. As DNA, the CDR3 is TGTGCCAGCAGTTTTTCTGGACTAGCGGCCCAAGAGACCCAGTACTTC. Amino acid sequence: CASSFSGLAAQETQYF.

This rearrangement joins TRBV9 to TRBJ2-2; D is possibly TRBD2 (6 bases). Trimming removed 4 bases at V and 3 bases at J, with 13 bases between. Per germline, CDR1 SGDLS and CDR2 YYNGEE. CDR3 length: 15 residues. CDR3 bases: TGTGCCAGCAGCCGTGGGGCGGGGTACACCGGGGAGCTGTTTTTT. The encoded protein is CASSRGAGYTGELFF. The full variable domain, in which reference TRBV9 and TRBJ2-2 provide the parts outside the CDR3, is DSGVTQTPKHLITATGQRVTLRCSPRSGDLSVYWYQQSLDQGLQFLIQYYNGEERAKGNILERFSAQQFPDLHSELNLSSLELGDSALYFCASSRGAGYTGELFFGEGSRLTVL.

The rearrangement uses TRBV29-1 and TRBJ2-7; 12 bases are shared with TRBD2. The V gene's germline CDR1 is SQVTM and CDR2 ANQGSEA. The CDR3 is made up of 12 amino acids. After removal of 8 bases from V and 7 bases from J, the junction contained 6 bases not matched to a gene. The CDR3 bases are TGCAGCATAAGACTAGCGGGAGTGGAGCAGTACTTC. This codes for CSIRLAGVEQYF.

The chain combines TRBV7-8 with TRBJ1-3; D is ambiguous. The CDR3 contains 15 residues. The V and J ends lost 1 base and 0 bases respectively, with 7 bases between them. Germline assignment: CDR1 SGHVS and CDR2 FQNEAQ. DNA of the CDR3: TGTGCCAGCAGCTTAGGGAGGACCTCTGGAAACACCATATATTTT. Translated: CASSLGRTSGNTIYF.

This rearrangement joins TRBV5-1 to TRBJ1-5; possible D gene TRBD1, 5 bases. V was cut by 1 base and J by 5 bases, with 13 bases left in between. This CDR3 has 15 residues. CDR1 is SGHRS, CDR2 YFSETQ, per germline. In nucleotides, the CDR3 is TGCGCCAGCAGCTTGAGGTTACAGGACCATCAGCCCCAGCATTTT. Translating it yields CASSLRLQDHQPQHF. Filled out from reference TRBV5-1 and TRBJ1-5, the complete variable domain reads KAGVTQTPRYLIKTRGQQVTLSCSPISGHRSVSWYQQTPGQGLQFLFEYFSETQRNKGNFPGRFSGRQFSNSRSEMNVSTLELGDSALYLCASSLRLQDHQPQHFGDGTRLSIL.

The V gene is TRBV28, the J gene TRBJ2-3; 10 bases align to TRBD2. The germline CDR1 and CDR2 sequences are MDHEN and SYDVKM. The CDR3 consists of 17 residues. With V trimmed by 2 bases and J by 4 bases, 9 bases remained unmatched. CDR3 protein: CASSLPGLAKRADTQYF. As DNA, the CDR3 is TGTGCCAGCAGTTTACCGGGACTAGCGAAACGGGCAGATACGCAGTATTTT.

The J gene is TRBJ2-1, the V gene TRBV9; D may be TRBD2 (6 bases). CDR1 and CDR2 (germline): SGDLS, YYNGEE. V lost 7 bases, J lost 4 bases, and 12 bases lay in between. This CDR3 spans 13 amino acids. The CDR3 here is CASGGASYNEQFF. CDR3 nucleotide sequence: TGTGCCAGCGGAGGGGCGTCATACAATGAGCAGTTCTTC. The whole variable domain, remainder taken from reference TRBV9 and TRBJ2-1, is DSGVTQTPKHLITATGQRVTLRCSPRSGDLSVYWYQQSLDQGLQFLIQYYNGEERAKGNILERFSAQQFPDLHSELNLSSLELGDSALYFCASGGASYNEQFFGPGTRLTVL.

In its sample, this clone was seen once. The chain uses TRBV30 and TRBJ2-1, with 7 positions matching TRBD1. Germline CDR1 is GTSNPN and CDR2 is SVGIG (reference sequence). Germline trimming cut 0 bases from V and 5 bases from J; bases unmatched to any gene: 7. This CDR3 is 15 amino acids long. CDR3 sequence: CAWSVRLGTDNEQFF. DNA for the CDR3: TGTGCCTGGAGTGTACGTCTCGGGACAGACAATGAGCAGTTCTTC.

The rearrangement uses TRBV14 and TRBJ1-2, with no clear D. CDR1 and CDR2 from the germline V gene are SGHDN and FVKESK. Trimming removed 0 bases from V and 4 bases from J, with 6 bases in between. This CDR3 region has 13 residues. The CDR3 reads CASSQELRYGYTF. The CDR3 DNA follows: TGTGCCAGCAGCCAAGAACTCCGCTATGGCTACACCTTC.

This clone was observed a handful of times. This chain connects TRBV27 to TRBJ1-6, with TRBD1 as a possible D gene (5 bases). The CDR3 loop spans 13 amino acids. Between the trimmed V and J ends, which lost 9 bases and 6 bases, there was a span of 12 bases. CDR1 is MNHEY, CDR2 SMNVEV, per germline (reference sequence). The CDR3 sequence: CASRDGANSPLHF. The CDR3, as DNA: TGTGCCAGTCGGGACGGAGCTAATTCACCCCTCCACTTT.

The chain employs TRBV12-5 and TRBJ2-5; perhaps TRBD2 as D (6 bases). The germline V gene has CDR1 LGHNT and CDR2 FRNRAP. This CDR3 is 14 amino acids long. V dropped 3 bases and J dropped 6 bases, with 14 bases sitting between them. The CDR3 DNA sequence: TGTGCTAGTGGTTTTGGGGGGACGGCACAGACCCAGTACTTC. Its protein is CASGFGGTAQTQYF. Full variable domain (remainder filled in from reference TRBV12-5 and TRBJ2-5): DARVTQTPRHKVTEMGQEVTMRCQPILGHNTVFWYRQTMMQGLELLAYFRNRAPLDDSGMPKDRFSAEMPDATLATLKIQPSEPRDSAVYFCASGFGGTAQTQYFGPGTRLLVL.

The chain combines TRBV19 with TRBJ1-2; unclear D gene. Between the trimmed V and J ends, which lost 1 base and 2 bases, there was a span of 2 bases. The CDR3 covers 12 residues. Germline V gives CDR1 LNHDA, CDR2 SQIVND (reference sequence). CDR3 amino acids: CASSIVNYGYTF. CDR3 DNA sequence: TGTGCCAGTAGTATAGTAAACTATGGCTACACCTTC. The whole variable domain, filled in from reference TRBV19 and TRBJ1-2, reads DGGITQSPKYLFRKEGQNVTLSCEQNLNHDAMYWYRQDPGQGLRLIYYSQIVNDFQKGDIAEGYSVSREKKESFPLTVTSAQKNPTAFYLCASSIVNYGYTFGSGTRLTVV.